This T cell receptor beta chain was identified in a study of blood T cell repertoires in COVID-19. About the research overall: Samples of COVID-19 (acute and convalescent) were obtained from the United States, Italy and Spain. PBMCs, B-cell-depleted T cells, or T cells provided the cDNA or gDNA that made up the material.

Trimming at V came to 4 bases and at J to 2 bases, leaving 7 bases not matched to a gene. Germline lookup yields CDR1 SGHRS and CDR2 YFSETQ. The CDR3 runs 15 residues. Authors' data handling: The authors estimated nucleated cell counts from reference gene primer amplification. Assay: immunoSEQ multiplex PCR; the TCRdb copy retains only in-frame clones and omits some. V and J calls and clone size come straight from that table; D and trimming were deduced from the DNA. This sample has 80,000 or so clones, with roughly nine tenths found just once. This clone has just one count. V usage is TRBV5-1 and J usage is TRBJ1-1; 8 nucleotides agree with TRBD1. The specimen was peripheral blood. This clonotype was sampled from a woman aged 50 to 60 in a cohort sampled during active COVID-19. Here the CDR3 reads CASSVQGAANTEAFF. DNA of the CDR3: TGCGCCAGCAGCGTCCAGGGGGCGGCAAACACTGAAGCTTTCTTT.